Listed below are T cell receptor beta chains from one sample, sequenced in a study of HIV-infected children after antiretroviral therapy interruption. MiXCR was run by TCRdb on the 3' RACE reads, yielding one entry per CDR3 protein. The sample lists about 7,000 distinct CDR3 sequences, 15% to 20% occurring once. The sample consisted of CD45RO+ CD8+ T cells from PBMCs, pooled from several time points, taken from a donor given antiretroviral therapy, either interrupted or continuous. These receptors were obtained from a pool of human donors with HIV. The CDR3 runs from the conserved cysteine through the conserved F or W. A D gene is named only where the DNA matches it firmly. Not all rows give a size; the values are once, few, many and, for expanded clones, a class.

j_gene: TRBJ1-5
v_gene: TRBV7-2
d_gene: NA
abundance: NA
CDR3aa: CASSLSGYSNQPQHF
CDR3nt: TGTGCCAGCAGCTTATCAGGGTATAGCAATCAGCCCCAGCATTTT

j_gene: TRBJ2-1
v_gene: TRBV7-2
d_gene: NA
abundance: many
CDR3aa: CASSLTGSYNEQFF
CDR3nt: TGTGCCAGCAGCTTAACGGGGAGCTACAATGAGCAGTTCTTC

j_gene: TRBJ2-1
v_gene: TRBV20-1
d_gene: TRBD2
abundance: NA
CDR3aa: CSARTLAGNEQFF
CDR3nt: TGCAGTGCTAGAACGCTAGCGGGCAATGAGCAGTTCTTC

j_gene: TRBJ2-2
v_gene: TRBV18
d_gene: TRBD1
abundance: medium-sized
CDR3aa: CASLGQVDTGELFF
CDR3nt: TGTGCCAGCTTAGGACAGGTCGACACCGGGGAGCTGTTTTTT

j_gene: TRBJ1-5
v_gene: TRBV15
d_gene: NA
abundance: NA
CDR3aa: CATSRPGAVGNQPQHF
CDR3nt: TGTGCCACCAGCAGACCTGGGGCTGTAGGCAATCAGCCCCAGCATTTT

j_gene: TRBJ2-1
v_gene: TRBV20-1
d_gene: TRBD2
abundance: medium-sized
CDR3aa: CSAKKRDYNEQFF
CDR3nt: TGCAGTGCTAAAAAGCGGGACTACAATGAGCAGTTCTTC

j_gene: TRBJ2-7
v_gene: TRBV5-6
d_gene: NA
abundance: medium-sized
CDR3aa: CASSLGHSEQYF
CDR3nt: TGTGCCAGCAGCCTGGGACACTCAGAGCAGTACTTC

j_gene: TRBJ2-7
v_gene: TRBV4-3
d_gene: NA
abundance: few
CDR3aa: CASSAEVTRQPYEQYF
CDR3nt: TGCGCCAGCAGCGCCGAGGTTACCCGACAGCCCTACGAGCAGTACTTC

j_gene: TRBJ1-6
v_gene: TRBV12-3/TRBV12-4
d_gene: NA
abundance: many
CDR3aa: CASSSISNSPLHF
CDR3nt: TGTGCCAGCAGTTCCATCAGTAATTCACCCCTCCACTTT

j_gene: TRBJ2-7
v_gene: TRBV12-3/TRBV12-4
d_gene: NA
abundance: many
CDR3aa: CASTTAATAPDEQYF
CDR3nt: TGTGCCAGCACCACCGCGGCTACCGCCCCCGACGAGCAGTACTTC

j_gene: TRBJ2-2
v_gene: TRBV29-1
d_gene: NA
abundance: NA
CDR3aa: CSVGSQNTGELFF
CDR3nt: TGCAGCGTTGGGAGCCAGAACACCGGGGAGCTGTTTTTT

j_gene: TRBJ2-2
v_gene: TRBV27
d_gene: NA
abundance: medium-sized
CDR3aa: CASSLRTDRSNTGELFF
CDR3nt: TGTGCCAGCAGTCTGCGAACCGACAGGTCGAACACCGGGGAGCTGTTTTTT

j_gene: TRBJ2-4
v_gene: TRBV7-2
d_gene: TRBD2
abundance: NA
CDR3aa: CASSSLAPGLAGDVAKNIQYF
CDR3nt: TGTGCCAGCAGCTCCCTGGCGCCGGGACTAGCGGGAGACGTGGCCAAAAACATTCAGTACTTC

j_gene: TRBJ2-2
v_gene: TRBV2
d_gene: NA
abundance: many
CDR3aa: CATLGAGKNTGELFF
CDR3nt: TGTGCCACCCTAGGGGCCGGTAAAAACACCGGGGAGCTGTTTTTT

j_gene: TRBJ1-5
v_gene: TRBV6-6
d_gene: NA
abundance: many
CDR3aa: CASRSIGISNQPQHF
CDR3nt: TGTGCCAGCAGATCCATCGGGATTAGCAATCAGCCCCAGCATTTT

j_gene: TRBJ1-2
v_gene: TRBV5-1
d_gene: NA
abundance: NA
CDR3aa: CASSPRVAYGYTF
CDR3nt: TGCGCCAGCAGCCCCCGGGTCGCTTATGGCTACACCTTC

j_gene: TRBJ2-3
v_gene: TRBV19
d_gene: TRBD1
abundance: many
CDR3aa: CASIYRGQGLGDTQYF
CDR3nt: TGTGCCAGTATTTACCGAGGACAGGGGTTGGGAGATACGCAGTATTTT

j_gene: TRBJ2-1
v_gene: TRBV18
d_gene: TRBD1
abundance: medium-sized
CDR3aa: CASSPPDRVAYNEQFF
CDR3nt: TGTGCCAGCTCACCCCCGGACAGGGTAGCATACAATGAGCAGTTCTTC

j_gene: TRBJ2-7
v_gene: TRBV11-2
d_gene: TRBD2
abundance: many
CDR3aa: CASSHLAGGPREQYF
CDR3nt: TGTGCCAGCAGTCATCTAGCGGGAGGGCCGAGGGAGCAGTACTTC

j_gene: TRBJ2-7
v_gene: TRBV5-4
d_gene: TRBD1
abundance: many
CDR3aa: CASRAKQGASYEQYF
CDR3nt: TGTGCCAGCAGAGCTAAACAGGGGGCGTCCTACGAGCAGTACTTC

j_gene: TRBJ1-2
v_gene: TRBV3-1
d_gene: NA
abundance: many
CDR3aa: CASSQAVGFGYTF
CDR3nt: TGTGCCAGCAGCCAGGCTGTGGGGTTTGGCTACACCTTC

j_gene: TRBJ2-2
v_gene: TRBV4-1
d_gene: NA
abundance: NA
CDR3aa: CASSNLYTGELFF
CDR3nt: TGCGCCAGCAGTAACCTCTACACCGGGGAGCTGTTTTTT

j_gene: TRBJ2-7
v_gene: TRBV28
d_gene: TRBD1
abundance: many
CDR3aa: CASSSRPSRGREQYF
CDR3nt: TGTGCCAGCAGTTCTCGACCCAGTAGGGGGCGGGAGCAGTACTTC

j_gene: TRBJ1-6
v_gene: TRBV18
d_gene: NA
abundance: NA
CDR3aa: CASSQSGVNSPLHF
CDR3nt: TGTGCCAGCTCACAGTCGGGAGTCAATTCACCCCTCCACTTT

j_gene: TRBJ2-7
v_gene: TRBV9
d_gene: NA
abundance: medium-sized
CDR3aa: CASSVGEGAYEQYF
CDR3nt: TGTGCCAGCAGCGTAGGGGAGGGGGCCTACGAGCAGTACTTC

j_gene: TRBJ1-1
v_gene: TRBV27
d_gene: NA
abundance: NA
CDR3aa: CASTPGEMNTEAFF
CDR3nt: TGTGCCAGCACCCCAGGGGAGATGAACACTGAAGCTTTCTTT

j_gene: TRBJ2-5
v_gene: TRBV7-3
d_gene: TRBD2
abundance: NA
CDR3aa: CASSPLGRAQETQYF
CDR3nt: TGTGCCAGCAGCCCCCTGGGGAGGGCCCAAGAGACCCAGTACTTC

j_gene: TRBJ2-2
v_gene: TRBV5-1
d_gene: NA
abundance: NA
CDR3aa: CASSWREELFF
CDR3nt: TGCGCCAGCAGCTGGCGTGAGGAGCTGTTTTTT

j_gene: TRBJ2-3
v_gene: TRBV3-2
d_gene: NA
abundance: medium-sized
CDR3aa: CASSRIRDTQYF
CDR3nt: TGTGCCAGCAGCCGAATTAGGGATACGCAGTATTTT

j_gene: TRBJ2-7
v_gene: TRBV2
d_gene: NA
abundance: NA
CDR3aa: CASRLEQYF
CDR3nt: TGTGCCAGCAGGCTCGAGCAGTACTTC

j_gene: TRBJ1-5
v_gene: TRBV2
d_gene: NA
abundance: many
CDR3aa: CASSDTYGNQPQHF
CDR3nt: TGTGCCAGCAGTGATACCTATGGCAATCAGCCCCAGCATTTT

j_gene: TRBJ1-1
v_gene: TRBV10-2
d_gene: TRBD1
abundance: many
CDR3aa: CASRGPSGGPEAFF
CDR3nt: TGCGCCAGCAGAGGACCCTCAGGGGGCCCTGAAGCTTTCTTT

j_gene: TRBJ2-3
v_gene: TRBV6-5
d_gene: TRBD2
abundance: NA
CDR3aa: CASKGGGIFTDTQYF
CDR3nt: TGTGCCAGCAAGGGCGGGGGGATCTTCACAGATACGCAGTATTTT

j_gene: TRBJ2-1
v_gene: TRBV24-1
d_gene: TRBD2
abundance: many
CDR3aa: CATSEALAGVHEQFF
CDR3nt: TGTGCCACCAGTGAGGCTCTAGCGGGAGTTCATGAGCAGTTCTTC

j_gene: TRBJ2-3
v_gene: TRBV11-2
d_gene: NA
abundance: many
CDR3aa: CASRISGRADTQYF
CDR3nt: TGTGCCAGCAGGATTAGCGGTCGCGCAGATACGCAGTATTTT

j_gene: TRBJ2-7
v_gene: TRBV19
d_gene: TRBD1
abundance: many
CDR3aa: CASIGQGRGEQYF
CDR3nt: TGTGCCAGTATTGGACAGGGACGGGGCGAGCAGTACTTC

j_gene: TRBJ2-2
v_gene: TRBV7-6
d_gene: NA
abundance: medium-sized
CDR3aa: CASSLTPGSPGELFF
CDR3nt: TGTGCCAGCAGCTTAACTCCCGGGTCACCCGGGGAGCTGTTTTTT

j_gene: TRBJ2-2
v_gene: TRBV29-1
d_gene: TRBD1
abundance: NA
CDR3aa: CSVVPGQGTNTGELFF
CDR3nt: TGCAGCGTAGTGCCGGGACAGGGAACGAACACCGGGGAGCTGTTTTTT

j_gene: TRBJ1-5
v_gene: TRBV7-9
d_gene: NA
abundance: many
CDR3aa: CASSLMSPGNNQPQHF
CDR3nt: TGTGCCAGCAGCTTAATGTCGCCAGGGAACAATCAGCCCCAGCATTTT

j_gene: TRBJ2-3
v_gene: TRBV12-3/TRBV12-4
d_gene: TRBD1
abundance: many
CDR3aa: CASSRDRLTSTDTQYF
CDR3nt: TGTGCCAGCAGCAGGGACAGGTTAACTAGCACAGATACGCAGTATTTT

j_gene: TRBJ1-5
v_gene: TRBV10-3
d_gene: NA
abundance: many
CDR3aa: CAISSRGMSNQPQHF
CDR3nt: TGTGCCATCTCTTCCCGGGGGATGAGCAATCAGCCCCAGCATTTT

j_gene: TRBJ2-7
v_gene: TRBV2
d_gene: NA
abundance: many
CDR3aa: CASSLQDYEQYF
CDR3nt: TGTGCCAGCAGTTTACAAGACTACGAGCAGTACTTC

j_gene: TRBJ2-2
v_gene: TRBV27
d_gene: NA
abundance: NA
CDR3aa: CASRKTGNTGELFF
CDR3nt: TGTGCCAGCAGAAAGACGGGTAACACCGGGGAGCTGTTTTTT

j_gene: TRBJ1-2
v_gene: TRBV2
d_gene: NA
abundance: many
CDR3aa: CASSEGYYGYTF
CDR3nt: TGTGCCAGCAGTGAGGGTTACTATGGCTACACCTTC

j_gene: TRBJ1-1
v_gene: TRBV3-1
d_gene: TRBD1
abundance: NA
CDR3aa: CASIQGGAGGAAEAFF
CDR3nt: TGTGCCAGCATCCAAGGAGGAGCAGGGGGAGCAGCTGAAGCTTTCTTT

j_gene: TRBJ1-1
v_gene: TRBV7-9
d_gene: TRBD1
abundance: many
CDR3aa: CASSPHPDRGWVTEAFF
CDR3nt: TGTGCCAGCAGCCCCCACCCGGACAGGGGGTGGGTCACTGAAGCTTTCTTT

j_gene: TRBJ1-2
v_gene: TRBV29-1
d_gene: TRBD1
abundance: many
CDR3aa: CSVDGRGDYGYTF
CDR3nt: TGCAGCGTTGATGGCAGGGGGGACTATGGCTACACCTTC

j_gene: TRBJ2-7
v_gene: TRBV11-2
d_gene: NA
abundance: medium-sized
CDR3aa: CASSAEVPPFPYEQYF
CDR3nt: TGTGCCAGCAGTGCTGAAGTCCCTCCCTTCCCCTACGAGCAGTACTTC

j_gene: TRBJ1-3
v_gene: TRBV6-5
d_gene: TRBD1
abundance: medium-sized
CDR3aa: CASSRTGLSSGNTIYF
CDR3nt: TGTGCCAGCAGTAGGACAGGGCTCAGCTCTGGAAACACCATATATTTT

j_gene: TRBJ1-3
v_gene: TRBV6-5
d_gene: NA
abundance: many
CDR3aa: CASSRSTTSGNTIYF
CDR3nt: TGTGCCAGCAGTCGCAGCACGACCTCTGGAAACACCATATATTTT

j_gene: TRBJ1-1
v_gene: TRBV7-8
d_gene: NA
abundance: medium-sized
CDR3aa: CASSYQVRNTEAFF
CDR3nt: TGTGCCAGCAGCTACCAGGTGAGGAACACTGAAGCTTTCTTT

j_gene: TRBJ1-5
v_gene: TRBV5-5
d_gene: NA
abundance: medium-sized
CDR3aa: CASSRGSNSNQPQHF
CDR3nt: TGTGCCAGCAGCCGGGGTTCTAATAGCAATCAGCCCCAGCATTTT

j_gene: TRBJ2-1
v_gene: TRBV11-2
d_gene: TRBD1
abundance: NA
CDR3aa: CASSSGQGYYNEQFF
CDR3nt: TGTGCCAGCAGCTCAGGACAGGGGTACTACAATGAGCAGTTCTTC

j_gene: TRBJ2-6
v_gene: TRBV6-2/TRBV6-3
d_gene: NA
abundance: medium-sized
CDR3aa: CASEVISGANVLTF
CDR3nt: TGTGCCAGCGAGGTTATTTCTGGGGCCAACGTCCTGACTTTC

j_gene: TRBJ1-1
v_gene: TRBV7-9
d_gene: NA
abundance: medium-sized
CDR3aa: CASSEGEAFF
CDR3nt: TGTGCCAGCAGCGAGGGTGAAGCTTTCTTT